Listed here are 8 T cell receptor beta chains from one sample, sequenced in a study of glioma-infiltrating T cells. Amplification of TCR alpha and beta CDR3 regions from RNA used iRepertoire nested multiplex PCR. TCRdb analysed the multiplex PCR reads with MiXCR anew, one entry per CDR3 protein. The sample holds about 210,000 distinct CDR3 sequences, roughly 32% seen once. Sequencing was carried out using glioma tissue, nonneoplastic brain tissue, or PBMCs (not recorded which). The source of these receptors is a human donor with low-grade glioma or glioblastoma, undergoing nonglioma brain surgery, or in good health (not recorded which).

A note on this clonotype: A much bigger clone sits one base away, suggesting this may be a read error. The rearrangement uses TRBV4-1 and TRBJ1-5; D is ambiguous. The V gene's germline CDR1 is MGHRA and CDR2 YSYEKL. The CDR3 has 16 amino acids. Deletions cut 0 bases from V and 4 bases from J, with 13 bases between. The CDR3 DNA reads as TGCGCCAGCAGCCAAGATCAACGACGGACTAATCAGCCCCAGCATTTT. As protein: CASSQDQRRTNQPQHF.

The rearrangement joins TRBV4-2 to TRBJ1-6; TRBD1 is a possible D gene (5 bases). The CDR3 consists of 15 residues. V lost 2 bases to trimming and J lost 16 bases, with 21 bases between them. Germline CDR1 is LGHNA and CDR2 is YNFKEQ. The CDR3 region is CASSQQGPGGSALHF. In DNA, the CDR3 is TGTGCCAGCAGCCAACAGGGTCCGGGAGGTTCTGCTCTCCACTTT.

This clonotype was recorded many times. Here the CDR3 DNA reads TGTGCCAGCTTGATGAGGAACACTGAAGCTTTCTTT. Encoded protein: CASLMRNTEAFF. The chain joins TRBV2 to TRBJ1-1, with D uncertain. The CDR3 has 12 residues. Germline V CDR1 and CDR2: SNHLY, FYNNEI. Trimming removed 8 bases at V and 1 base at J, with 8 bases between.

Of note for this clonotype: A junction end diverges from the germline sequence, so it may reflect a read error. The chain recombines TRBV5-5 with TRBJ1-5; a weak D match, TRBD1 (5 bases). CDR3 length equals 15 residues. Germline CDR1 is SGHKS and CDR2 is YYEKEE (reference sequence). CDR3 residues: CAGSFKGVSNQPQHF. Written as DNA, the CDR3 is TGTGCCGGCAGCTTCAAAGGGGTCAGCAATCAGCCCCAGCATTTT.

On this clonotype itself: One end of the junction varies from germline; a read error may be responsible. The chain employs TRBV28 and TRBJ2-7, with D possibly called TRBD1 or TRBD2 (5 bases each). The CDR3 is 13 amino acids. Germline CDR1 MDHEN, CDR2 SYDVKM. The CDR3 nucleotides are TGTTCCCGCAGTTCAGGGACCCCTTCCGCGCAGTCCTTC. Amino acid sequence: CSRSSGTPSAQSF.

On this clonotype itself: The junction departs from the called germline gene at one end, perhaps through a read error. The genes are TRBV20-1 and TRBJ2-1; tentative D call: TRBD2 (5 bases). The CDR3 length is 13 residues. The germline V gene encodes CDR1 DFQATT and CDR2 SNEGSKA (reference sequence). The CDR3 DNA sequence: TGCAGTGCAAGTTTGGGAGCCCTAGGTGAGCAGTCCTTC. It encodes CSASLGALGEQSF.

The chain has TRBV7-9 and TRBJ2-1; tentative D call: TRBD2 (5 bases). Trimming shortened V by 5 bases and J by 12 bases, and 14 bases separated the two germline ends. The CDR3 covers 12 residues. Germline CDR1 reads SEHNR; CDR2 reads FQNEAQ (reference sequence). The CDR3 sequence: CASSPLEGAQFF. DNA of the CDR3: TGTGCCAGCAGCCCCCTTGAGGGCGCGCAGTTCTTC.

This clonotype came up a few times. The chain has TRBV12-3 or TRBV12-4 and TRBJ2-3; D is unresolved. The CDR3 spans 15 residues. The V gene lost 3 bases and the J gene lost 6 bases, with 16 bases spanning the gap. CDR3 DNA: TGTGCCAGCAGTTTCTCGGCGGCCCTCGAGGATACGCAGTATTTT. This sequence encodes CASSFSAALEDTQYF.